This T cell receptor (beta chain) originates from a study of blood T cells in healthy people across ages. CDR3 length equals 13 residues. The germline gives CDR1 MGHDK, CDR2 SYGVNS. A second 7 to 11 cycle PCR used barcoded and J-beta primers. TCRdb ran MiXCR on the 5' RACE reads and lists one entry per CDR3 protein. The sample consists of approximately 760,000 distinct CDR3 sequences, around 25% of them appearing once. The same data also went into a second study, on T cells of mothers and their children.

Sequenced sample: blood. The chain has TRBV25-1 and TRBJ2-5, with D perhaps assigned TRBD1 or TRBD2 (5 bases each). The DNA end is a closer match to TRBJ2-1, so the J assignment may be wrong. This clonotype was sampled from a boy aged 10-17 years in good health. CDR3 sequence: CASSEYGTNEQFF. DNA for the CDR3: TGTGCCAGCAGTGAATACGGGACCAATGAGCAGTTCTTC.